This TCR beta chain was sequenced for a study of blood T cell repertoires in COVID-19. Whole-study context: There were acute and convalescent COVID-19 samples, and they came from the United States, Italy and Spain.

The protocol was immunoSEQ multiplex PCR, while the TCRdb copy is restricted to in-frame clones and leaves out a portion. Altogether about 55,000 clones are present, approximately 92% being singletons, with the ten largest covering approximately 15%. The origin of this receptor is a human donor with active COVID-19. The donor label of this sample is uncertain. Sequences were obtained from peripheral blood.

The CDR3 nucleotides are TGTGCCAGCAGTTACGGGCCCATCAGTTACTTC. This codes for CASSYGPISYF. V and J are TRBV6-5 and TRBJ2-5; no firm D call. Per germline, CDR1 MNHEY and CDR2 SVGAGI. Trimming removed 2 bases at V and 14 bases at J, with 12 bases between. The CDR3 is 11 amino acids.